Below, 28 T cell receptor beta chains from the same sample are listed, as sequenced in a study of T-cell reconstitution after alpha-beta-depleted transplantation in children. The library targeted TCRbeta and was prepared with unique molecular identifiers. A single record per CDR3 protein comes from TCRdb applying MiXCR to the PCR reads. Among around 680,000 distinct CDR3 sequences listed, 16% were seen once. The material was PBMCs from the stem cell graft donor, obtained from the stem cell graft. These receptors all come from a human donor who donated a stem cell graft to a child with acute myeloid leukemia.

This clonotype has at least ten counts. The J gene is TRBJ1-2, the V gene TRBV20-1; perhaps TRBD1 as D (6 bases). V lost 5 bases and J lost 6, with 16 bases in between. This CDR3 region has 13 residues. The germline gives CDR1 DFQATT, CDR2 SNEGSKA (reference sequence). For the CDR3, the DNA is TGCAGTGCTCGGAAGGGGGGCTCGAATGGCTACACCTTC. Protein sequence: CSARKGGSNGYTF.

With respect to this clonotype: A much larger clone sits a single nucleotide away, making a read error possible. The V and J genes are TRBV6-5 and TRBJ2-2; D is possibly TRBD2 (7 bases). V was cut by 4 bases and J by 5 bases, with 14 bases left in between. From germline, CDR1 is MNHEY and CDR2 SVGAGI. There are 15 residues in the CDR3. The CDR3 protein is CASSSHRGATGELFF. The CDR3 DNA follows: TGTGCCAGCAGTTCCCATCGGGGGGCAACCGGGGAGCTGTTTTTT.

A note on this clonotype: This may come from a read error, since a much larger clone is one base off. The J gene is TRBJ2-3, the V gene TRBV6-2 or TRBV6-3, with unresolved D. V was cut by 7 bases and J by 4 bases, with 9 bases left in between. The CDR3 spans 12 residues. Germline assignment: CDR1 MNHEY and CDR2 SVGEGT. CDR3 loop: CASNSTPDTQYF. DNA for the CDR3: TGTGCCAGCAATTCGACGCCAGATACGCAGTATTTT.

V usage is TRBV14 and J usage is TRBJ2-7, with 8 bases that match TRBD1. The V gene's germline CDR1 is SGHDN and CDR2 FVKESK. V lost 2 bases and J lost 3; bases outside the gene matches: 9. The CDR3 has 16 amino acids. CDR3 nucleotides: TGTGCCAGCAGCCAACTCCCCGGACAGGGCATCTACGAGCAGTACTTC. As protein: CASSQLPGQGIYEQYF. Using reference TRBV14 and TRBJ2-7 for the parts outside the CDR3, the full variable domain is EAGVTQFPSHSVIEKGQTVTLRCDPISGHDNLYWYRRVMGKEIKFLLHFVKESKQDESGMPNNRFLAERTGGTYSTLKVQPAELEDSGVYFCASSQLPGQGIYEQYFGPGTRLTVT.

At least ten counts were recorded for this clonotype. The CDR3 DNA reads as TGCAGTGCTAGAAACGGACGGTCTCGGGCCCTCCACTTT. It encodes CSARNGRSRALHF. The chain uses TRBV20-1 and TRBJ1-6, with unresolved D. In germline, CDR1 is DFQATT, CDR2 SNEGSKA (reference sequence). V lost 2 bases and J lost 14, with 16 bases in between. The CDR3 runs to 13 residues.

The chain couples TRBV20-1 to TRBJ2-7; the D gene is possibly TRBD1 (5 bases). In germline, CDR1 is DFQATT, CDR2 SNEGSKA (reference sequence). Trimming removed 4 bases from V and 4 bases from J, with 14 bases in between. The CDR3 runs to 13 residues. CDR3 sequence (DNA): TGCAGTGCTATTTCAGACAGAAATTACGAGCAGTACGTC. The encoded protein is CSAISDRNYEQYV.

This clonotype was counted many times. DNA of the CDR3: TGCAGTGCTATCCCGGGACAGGGGAGCAATCAGCCCCAGCATTTT. This encodes CSAIPGQGSNQPQHF. The chain joins TRBV20-1 to TRBJ1-5; 10 nucleotides match TRBD1. J was trimmed by 1 base and V by 4 bases; bases with no gene match: 4. CDR1 is DFQATT and CDR2 is SNEGSKA in the germline V gene (reference sequence). The CDR3 runs 15 residues.

This clonotype was observed at least ten times. This chain connects TRBV7-9 to TRBJ2-1; 10 nucleotides match TRBD1. The CDR3 loop spans 17 amino acids. V trimming: 4 bases; J trimming: 3 bases; junction bases outside the gene matches: 9. CDR1 and CDR2 (germline): SEHNR, FQNEAQ (reference sequence). This CDR3 is CASSSIPGQGIYNEQFF. CDR3 DNA sequence: TGTGCCAGCAGCTCCATACCGGGACAGGGGATCTACAATGAGCAGTTCTTC.

V is TRBV24-1 and J is TRBJ2-1; perhaps TRBD1 as D (5 bases). The CDR3 is 16 amino acids. CDR1 and CDR2 from the germline V gene are KGHDR and SFDVKD. Trimming pared 4 bases from V and 0 bases from J, leaving 12 bases between. CDR3 region: CATSDTTARSYNEQFF. CDR3 bases: TGTGCCACCAGTGACACGACAGCTCGCTCCTACAATGAGCAGTTCTTC.

This clonotype came up many times. The chain links TRBV20-1 to TRBJ1-1, with D possibly TRBD1 on 6 matching bases. Trimming stripped 3 bases from V and 1 base from J, with 15 bases between. The CDR3 consists of 15 residues. Per the germline V gene, CDR1 is DFQATT and CDR2 is SNEGSKA (reference sequence). The CDR3 is CSARLAVQGNTEAFF. The CDR3 coding sequence is TGCAGTGCTAGGTTAGCAGTACAGGGGAACACTGAAGCTTTCTTT.

This clonotype was seen repeatedly, ten times or more. The chain carries TRBV29-1 and TRBJ2-2; D unresolved. The V and J ends lost 7 bases and 0 bases respectively, with 18 bases between them. Germline V lookup: CDR1 SQVTM, CDR2 ANQGSEA. This CDR3 region has 16 residues. The CDR3, as DNA: TGCAGCGCCGTTAATACGGCTAGTACGAACACCGGGGAGCTGTTTTTT. Its translation is CSAVNTASTNTGELFF.

This clonotype has ten or more counts. This chain connects TRBV29-1 to TRBJ2-1; D unresolved. Trimming cost V 4 bases and J 6 bases, with 16 bases left between them. Germline assignment: CDR1 SQVTM and CDR2 ANQGSEA. The CDR3 consists of 14 residues. The CDR3 loop is CSVAYQSATNEQFF. The CDR3 DNA is TGCAGCGTTGCCTACCAAAGCGCAACCAATGAGCAGTTCTTC.

Only a few counts were recorded for this clonotype. The chain combines TRBV12-3 or TRBV12-4 with TRBJ2-1; possibly TRBD1 for D (5 bases). This CDR3 has 14 residues. The V gene lost 3 bases and the J gene lost 3 bases, with 9 bases spanning the gap. The CDR3 sequence: CASSLSRDYNEQFF. CDR3 in DNA: TGTGCCAGCAGTTTGAGCAGGGACTACAATGAGCAGTTCTTC.

This clonotype was observed a few times. The rearrangement uses TRBV12-3 or TRBV12-4 and TRBJ2-2; no clear D. V was clipped by 4 bases and J by 6 bases, with 9 bases between them. There are 13 residues in the CDR3. CDR3 amino acids: CASSSERSGELFF. The CDR3 nucleotides are TGTGCCAGCAGTTCGGAGCGATCCGGGGAGCTGTTTTTT.

In its sample, this clonotype was seen a few times. The CDR3 reads CASSLAGLPGESGYTF. CDR3 in DNA: TGTGCCAGCAGCTTAGCCGGGCTCCCTGGGGAGAGTGGCTACACCTTC. The chain employs TRBV7-6 and TRBJ1-2; D is ambiguous. The CDR3 sequence is 16 residues long. Germline V lookup: CDR1 SGHVS, CDR2 FNYEAQ. V dropped 0 bases and J dropped 7 bases, with 18 bases sitting between them.

This clonotype was seen more than once but under ten times. This sequence joins TRBV12-3 or TRBV12-4 and TRBJ2-7; tentative D call: TRBD2 (6 bases). The germline V and J ends were trimmed by 4 bases and 3 bases, with 16 bases remaining between them. CDR3 length: 15 residues. In DNA, the CDR3 is TGTGCCAGCAGTTATGGTGTAACGGGGGACTACGAGCAGTACTTC. Protein: CASSYGVTGDYEQYF.

Many counts were recorded for this clonotype. The chain is built from TRBV20-1 and TRBJ2-3; possible D gene TRBD2, 5 bases. Per germline, CDR1 DFQATT and CDR2 SNEGSKA (reference sequence). The CDR3 loop spans 12 amino acids. V lost 1 base to trimming and J lost 5 bases, with 7 bases between them. Here the CDR3 reads CSARAGVDTQYF. DNA of the CDR3: TGCAGTGCTAGAGCCGGGGTAGATACGCAGTATTTT.

V and J are TRBV12-3 or TRBV12-4 and TRBJ2-3; D call uncertain. Trimming took 0 bases from V and 6 from J, leaving 13 bases between them. The CDR3 spans 15 residues. CDR3 region: CASSLAVDDVDTQYF. The CDR3, as DNA: TGTGCCAGCAGTTTAGCGGTGGATGATGTTGATACGCAGTATTTT.

This clonotype was detected only a few times. The rearrangement uses TRBV29-1 and TRBJ2-1; D might be TRBD1 or TRBD2, each matching 5 bases. Germline V CDR1 and CDR2: SQVTM, ANQGSEA. This CDR3 has 12 residues. V was pared by 7 bases and J by 8 bases, with 15 bases between. The CDR3 coding sequence is TGCAGCGAGAGGGCAGGGAAGGATGAGCAGTTCTTC. Amino acids: CSERAGKDEQFF.

The chain employs TRBV4-1 and TRBJ1-5; D is perhaps TRBD1 (5 bases). The CDR3 covers 18 residues. Germline V lookup: CDR1 MGHRA, CDR2 YSYEKL. V lost 3 bases and J 2 bases, leaving 20 bases between the germline ends. The CDR3 region is CASSHHPLRGGGNQPQHF. CDR3 nucleotide sequence: TGCGCCAGCAGCCATCACCCTTTACGGGGCGGCGGCAATCAGCCCCAGCATTTT.

The chain combines TRBV5-5 with TRBJ2-6; D unclear. The germline V gene encodes CDR1 SGHKS and CDR2 YYEKEE (reference sequence). This CDR3 comprises 14 residues. Trimming removed 5 bases from V and 2 bases from J, with 8 bases in between. CDR3 in DNA: TGTGCCAGCAGATCTGAAACTGGGGCCAACGTCCTGACTTTC. This gives the protein CASRSETGANVLTF.

This clonotype came up a few times. This chain links TRBV25-1 with TRBJ1-6; D is ambiguous. The CDR3 loop spans 15 amino acids. The germline gives CDR1 MGHDK, CDR2 SYGVNS. The ends were cut back, 2 bases at V and 8 bases at J, with 13 bases in the middle. The CDR3 sequence: CASSEGYTGHSPLHF. For the CDR3, the DNA is TGTGCCAGCAGTGAAGGGTACACCGGACATTCACCCCTCCACTTT.

A few counts support this clonotype. The J gene is TRBJ2-7, the V gene TRBV5-6; TRBD1 matches 9 bases. CDR1 is SGHDT and CDR2 is YYEEEE in the germline V gene. V was pared by 3 bases and J by 0 bases, with 7 bases of the junction left unmatched. This CDR3 is built from 16 residues. The CDR3 coding sequence is TGTGCCAGCAGCTATAAGGGACAGGGAAGCTCCTACGAGCAGTACGTC. It yields the protein CASSYKGQGSSYEQYV.

This clonotype was recorded many times. The rearrangement joins TRBV20-1 to TRBJ1-2; tentatively, D is TRBD1 (5 bases). V lost 0 bases and J lost 7, with 21 bases in between. Looked up from germline, CDR1 is DFQATT and CDR2 is SNEGSKA (reference sequence). The CDR3 contains 16 residues. CDR3 nucleotide sequence: TGCAGTGCTAGAGATCGGGTAACAGGCGGGTTGAGTGGCTACACCTTC. It specifies CSARDRVTGGLSGYTF.

The V gene is TRBV12-3 or TRBV12-4, the J gene TRBJ1-4; D may be TRBD1 (5 bases). This CDR3 comprises 14 residues. Trimming left V 5 bases short and J 6 bases short, with 13 bases between. Here the CDR3 reads CASSLGGRDEKLFF. The CDR3 bases are TGTGCCAGCAGTCTCGGGGGGAGGGATGAAAAACTGTTTTTT.

The V call is TRBV5-1, the J call TRBJ1-4; no firm D call. Trimming pared 5 bases from V and 0 bases from J, leaving 11 bases between. In germline, CDR1 is SGHRS, CDR2 YFSETQ. The CDR3 is 15 residues long. The CDR3 DNA reads as TGCGCCAGCAGGTCCAGGCCTGCAACTAATGAAAAACTGTTTTTT. Encoded protein: CASRSRPATNEKLFF.

This clonotype was seen only a few times. The chain's CDR3 is CSARDLSGRAKNIQYF. In nucleotides, the CDR3 is TGCAGTGCTAGAGATCTGAGCGGCCGGGCCAAAAACATTCAGTACTTC. This chain connects TRBV20-1 to TRBJ2-4, with a possible D match to TRBD2 (5 bases). Trimming left V 0 bases short and J 1 base short, with 13 bases between. The CDR3 consists of 16 residues. Germline V gene lookup returns CDR1 DFQATT and CDR2 SNEGSKA (reference sequence).

The sample holds a few counts of this clonotype. The chain carries TRBV7-2 and TRBJ1-2, with unresolved D. This CDR3 is 14 amino acids long. Germline CDR1 reads SGHTA; CDR2 reads FQGNSA. Trimming removed 1 base from V and 9 bases from J, with 15 bases in between. As DNA, the CDR3 is TGTGCCAGCAGCTTAGGGGCAGCGACTAAAAGCTACACCTTC. As protein: CASSLGAATKSYTF.